The 26 T cell receptor beta chains presented below share a single source sample, sequenced in a study of blood T cell repertoires in COVID-19. Clones were sequenced by immunoSEQ multiplex PCR, and TCRdb holds only the in-frame ones, with some missing. This sample has 200,000 to 300,000 clones, with over 75% found just once. Sample: peripheral blood. The receptor set was obtained from a human donor in a cohort sampled during active COVID-19.

The J gene is TRBJ2-7, the V gene TRBV6-1, with TRBD2 identical over 11 bases. Per germline, CDR1 MNHNS and CDR2 SASEGT. With 4 bases clipped from V and 2 bases from J, the junction kept 1 base outside the gene matches. The CDR3 runs to 14 residues. The CDR3 coding sequence is TGTGCCAGCAGTGTAGCGGGGGGGACCTACGAGCAGTACTTC. Its translation: CASSVAGGTYEQYF.

The chain carries TRBV19 and TRBJ2-1; 11 bases map to TRBD2. The CDR3 consists of 16 residues. Trimming removed 3 bases from V and 6 bases from J; junction bases left unmatched: 7. Germline V CDR1 and CDR2: LNHDA, SQIVND (reference sequence). CDR3 coding DNA: TGTGCCAGTAGTATGACTAGCGGGGTATCCCTCAATGAGCAGTTCTTC. Its protein product is CASSMTSGVSLNEQFF.

Comment on this clone: This specimen includes other DNA sequences encoding the same CDR3. This rearrangement joins TRBV6-5 to TRBJ1-4, with D tentatively TRBD1 (6 bases). Germline-derived CDR1 and CDR2 are MNHEY and SVGAGI. The CDR3 length is 14 residues. The V end was cut by 0 bases, the J end by 8 bases, with 10 bases between. The CDR3 loop reads CASSYSGGGEKLFF. In nucleotides, the CDR3 is TGTGCCAGCAGTTACTCGGGAGGGGGAGAAAAACTGTTTTTT.

This chain links TRBV19 with TRBJ2-1; 9 bases line up with TRBD1. The germline CDR1 and CDR2 sequences are LNHDA and SQIVND (reference sequence). The V segment lost 4 bases and the J segment 2 bases; nucleotides outside the gene matches: 6. The CDR3 is 16 amino acids. The CDR3 DNA sequence: TGTGCCAGTAGTAACCAGGACAGGGGCCCCTACAATGAGCAGTTCTTC. Translation: CASSNQDRGPYNEQFF.

This chain joins TRBV20-1 and TRBJ2-5; 11 nucleotides match TRBD2. The CDR3 extends over 15 amino acids. Germline CDR1 is DFQATT and CDR2 is SNEGSKA (reference sequence). V lost 3 bases, J lost 6 bases, and 9 bases stayed unmatched. In DNA form, the CDR3 reads TGCAGTGCTAGTACACTAGCGGGGGTCGGGAAGACCCAGTACTTC. Translation: CSASTLAGVGKTQYF.

The chain joins TRBV5-5 to TRBJ1-2, with D tentatively TRBD1 (6 bases). V was pared by 0 bases and J by 1 base, with 10 bases between. This CDR3 is 15 amino acids long. CDR1 is SGHKS, CDR2 YYEKEE, per germline (reference sequence). CDR3 residues: CASSLGGRGNYGYTF. The DNA for the CDR3 is TGTGCCAGCAGCTTGGGTGGCAGGGGTAACTATGGCTACACCTTC.

This clone has only one observation. The CDR3 coding sequence is TGTGCCAGCAGCGCTCGACAGGGTGGCACTAATGAAAAACTGTTTTTT. Translated: CASSARQGGTNEKLFF. V gene TRBV7-6 combines with J gene TRBJ1-4, with 7 bases fitting TRBD1. Germline CDR1 is SGHVS and CDR2 is FNYEAQ. Trimming at V came to 5 bases and at J to 2 bases, leaving 8 bases not matched to a gene. The CDR3 totals 16 residues. Based on the CDR3 plus reference TRBV7-6 and TRBJ1-4, the full variable domain is GAGVSQSPRYKVTKRGQDVALRCDPISGHVSLYWYRQALGQGPEFLTYFNYEAQQDKSGLPNDRFSAERPEGSISTLTIQRTEQRDSAMYRCASSARQGGTNEKLFFGSGTQLSVL.

This chain connects TRBV12-1 to TRBJ2-7; TRBD2, the table's D call, lacks a check against the DNA. TRBV12-1 is described as a pseudogene. This CDR3 is built from 16 residues. The CDR3 sequence is CASSFGTSGGAYEQYF. The CDR3 DNA reads TGTGCCAGCAGCTTTGGCACTAGCGGGGGGGCTTACGAGCAGTACTTC.

The chain recombines TRBV24-1 with TRBJ2-3; D is unclear. From germline, CDR1 is KGHDR and CDR2 SFDVKD. This CDR3 region has 15 residues. Trimming stripped 4 bases from V and 5 bases from J, with 15 bases between. CDR3 residues: CATSERNPLRDTQYF. The DNA for the CDR3 is TGTGCCACCAGTGAACGAAACCCGCTTAGAGATACGCAGTATTTT.

The chain joins TRBV11-2 to TRBJ1-4, with a weak D call TRBD1 (6 bases). This CDR3 contains 15 residues. Trimming shortened V by 5 bases and J by 4 bases, and 14 bases separated the two germline ends. Germline CDR1 reads SGHAT; CDR2 reads FQNNGV. This chain's CDR3 is CASSPQGGGNEKLFF. DNA for the CDR3: TGTGCCAGCAGCCCACAGGGCGGGGGTAATGAAAAACTGTTTTTT.

V is TRBV6-5 and J is TRBJ1-3, with 10 nucleotides matching TRBD1. The CDR3 extends over 16 amino acids. V shed 4 bases and J 3 bases; nucleotides not matched to a gene: 6. Per the germline V gene, CDR1 is MNHEY and CDR2 is SVGAGI. CDR3 amino acids: CASSSSGTGVGNTIYF. The CDR3 bases are TGTGCCAGCAGTTCCTCCGGGACAGGGGTTGGAAACACCATATATTTT.

The V gene is TRBV6-1, the J gene TRBJ2-3, with 8 bases fitting TRBD2. The germline CDR1 and CDR2 sequences are MNHNS and SASEGT. The length of the CDR3 is 13 residues. Unmatched junction bases numbered 6, after V lost 2 bases and J lost 11 bases. The CDR3: CASSEYGAGGQYF. DNA of the CDR3: TGTGCCAGCAGTGAATATGGCGCGGGGGGGCAGTATTTT.

This clone appeared once. V and J are TRBV5-1 and TRBJ2-7; TRBD2 matches 10 bases. The trim removed 1 base at V and 5 bases at J, leaving 6 bases unmatched. The CDR3 totals 15 residues. Germline assignment: CDR1 SGHRS and CDR2 YFSETQ. CDR3 region: CASSLLTSGNHEQYF. For the CDR3, the DNA is TGCGCCAGCAGCTTGCTAACTAGCGGGAACCACGAGCAGTACTTC.

V usage is TRBV9 and J usage is TRBJ2-7; D uncertain. CDR3 length: 14 residues. The V end lost 0 bases, the J end lost 3 bases, and 10 bases lay between the germline ends. Germline V gives CDR1 SGDLS, CDR2 YYNGEE. This chain's CDR3 is CASSVEESNYEQYF. For the CDR3, the DNA is TGTGCCAGCAGCGTAGAAGAGTCCAACTACGAGCAGTACTTC.

This chain connects TRBV19 to TRBJ2-7; 8 positions match TRBD2. This CDR3 has 14 residues. Germline V gene lookup returns CDR1 LNHDA and CDR2 SQIVND (reference sequence). The trim removed 5 bases at V and 4 bases at J, leaving 7 bases unmatched. CDR3 DNA sequence: TGTGCCAGTAGTTCGTTAGCGGGAAATTACGAGCAGTACTTC. Translation gives CASSSLAGNYEQYF. The variable domain in full, completed from reference TRBV19 and TRBJ2-7, reads DGGITQSPKYLFRKEGQNVTLSCEQNLNHDAMYWYRQDPGQGLRLIYYSQIVNDFQKGDIAEGYSVSREKKESFPLTVTSAQKNPTAFYLCASSSLAGNYEQYFGPGTRLTVT.

This clone was found a few times. The gene calls are TRBV5-4 and TRBJ2-6, with 10 bases matching TRBD2. CDR1 is SGHNT and CDR2 is YYREEE in the germline V gene (reference sequence). Unmatched junction bases numbered 5, after V lost 4 bases and J lost 1 base. This CDR3 spans 17 amino acids. CDR3 DNA: TGTGCCAGCAGCACCTTAGCGGGGGGATCTGGGGCCAACGTCCTGACTTTC. Encoded protein: CASSTLAGGSGANVLTF.

The CDR3: CASSRALAGPLQETQYF. The CDR3 nucleotides are TGTGCCAGCAGTCGAGCCCTAGCGGGCCCATTACAAGAGACCCAGTACTTC. The rearrangement joins TRBV6-6 to TRBJ2-5; 8 positions match TRBD2. Germline V gene lookup returns CDR1 MNHNY and CDR2 SVGAGI (reference sequence). The CDR3 contains 17 residues. V dropped 5 bases and J dropped 2; count of bases not matched to a gene: 13.

The gene calls are TRBV2 and TRBJ2-6; 9 bases are shared with TRBD1. CDR1 SNHLY and CDR2 FYNNEI come from the germline V gene. The CDR3 loop spans 15 amino acids. After removal of 7 bases from V and 4 bases from J, the junction contained 5 bases not matched to a gene. The CDR3: CASKQGATGANVLTF. The CDR3 region has the DNA TGTGCCAGCAAACAGGGGGCAACAGGGGCCAACGTCCTGACTTTC.

This chain connects TRBV7-8 to TRBJ2-3; D is ambiguous. With 5 bases removed from V and 2 bases from J, the gap between germline ends came to 23 bases. The CDR3 runs to 18 residues. The germline CDR1 and CDR2 sequences are SGHVS and FQNEAQ. The CDR3 loop is CASSPKSSVPRLTDTQYF. As DNA, the CDR3 is TGTGCCAGCAGCCCGAAAAGTTCGGTACCCAGACTCACAGATACGCAGTATTTT.

The rearrangement links TRBV10-2 to TRBJ2-1, with D tentatively TRBD2 (5 bases). Germline CDR1 WSHSY, CDR2 SAAADI. The V end lost 2 bases, the J end lost 6 bases, and 14 bases lay between the germline ends. This CDR3 is 15 amino acids long. The CDR3 nucleotides are TGCGCCAGCAGTGAGATAAGAGCGGTGCGCAATGAGCAGTTCTTC. It yields the protein CASSEIRAVRNEQFF.

The chain employs TRBV3-1 (or the pseudogene TRBV3-2) and TRBJ2-1, with D possibly matching TRBD2 (6 bases). Germline lookup yields CDR1 LGHDT and CDR2 YNNKEL (reference sequence). Trimming took off 0 bases at V and 0 bases at J, with 9 bases between the two ends. CDR3 length: 16 amino acids. DNA for the CDR3: TGTGCCAGCAGCCAAGAAGACGGGGGCTCCTACAATGAGCAGTTCTTC. Its protein is CASSQEDGGSYNEQFF.

This clone appeared once. This chain connects TRBV2 to TRBJ1-3; possibly TRBD1 for D (5 bases). The CDR3 extends over 15 amino acids. Germline lookup yields CDR1 SNHLY and CDR2 FYNNEI. V gave up 10 bases and J gave up 0 bases, with 16 bases separating them. The CDR3 DNA is TGTGCCACCCAAAGGGGAGGCTACTCTGGAAACACCATATATTTT. This translates into CATQRGGYSGNTIYF.

The chain recombines TRBV15 with TRBJ1-4, with a tentative D call TRBD1 (6 bases). V lost 1 base and J lost 5, with 14 bases in between. CDR3 length equals 16 residues. In germline, CDR1 is LNHNV, CDR2 YYDKDF (reference sequence). The CDR3 DNA follows: TGTGCCACCAGCAGAGGTCAGGGGACTAAGAATGAAAAACTGTTTTTT. Its protein product is CATSRGQGTKNEKLFF.

The DNA of the CDR3 is TGTGCCAGTAGTGGGAGCGGGGGGAATACGCAGTATTTT. This encodes CASSGSGGNTQYF. The rearrangement uses TRBV19 and TRBJ2-3; 9 bases fit TRBD2. Germline values: CDR1 LNHDA, CDR2 SQIVND (reference sequence). Trimming at V came to 5 bases and at J to 7 bases, leaving 4 bases not matched to a gene. CDR3 length: 13 amino acids.

V gene TRBV4-1 combines with J gene TRBJ2-6; no reliable D call. Germline assignment: CDR1 MGHRA and CDR2 YSYEKL. The CDR3 extends over 19 amino acids. The ends were cut back, 0 bases at V and 0 bases at J, with 15 bases in the middle. CDR3 in amino acids: CASSQDLGSLSSGANVLTF. The DNA for the CDR3 is TGCGCCAGCAGCCAAGATTTAGGTAGCTTAAGCTCTGGGGCCAACGTCCTGACTTTC.

This chain uses TRBV5-4 with TRBJ2-1, with D possibly being TRBD2 (5 bases). The CDR3 totals 17 residues. Looked up from germline, CDR1 is SGHNT and CDR2 is YYREEE (reference sequence). V was shortened by 3 bases and J by 0 bases, with 16 bases between the two germline ends. The CDR3 coding sequence is TGTGCCAGCAGCTCGGCGGGTATTAGGAGCTCCTACAATGAGCAGTTCTTC. Its protein is CASSSAGIRSSYNEQFF.